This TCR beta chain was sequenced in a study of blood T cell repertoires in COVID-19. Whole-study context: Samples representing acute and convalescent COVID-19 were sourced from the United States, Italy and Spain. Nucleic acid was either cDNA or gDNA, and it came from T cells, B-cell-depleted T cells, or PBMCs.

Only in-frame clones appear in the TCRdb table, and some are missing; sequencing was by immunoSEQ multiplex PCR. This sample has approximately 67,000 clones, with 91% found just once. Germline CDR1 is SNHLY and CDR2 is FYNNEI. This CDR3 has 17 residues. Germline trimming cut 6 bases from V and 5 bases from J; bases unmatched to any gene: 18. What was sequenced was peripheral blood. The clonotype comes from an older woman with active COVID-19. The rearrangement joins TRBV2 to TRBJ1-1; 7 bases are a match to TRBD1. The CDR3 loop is CASRGPSQGPRRTEAFF. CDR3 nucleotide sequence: TGTGCCAGCAGGGGGCCCTCACAGGGGCCGCGGAGGACTGAAGCTTTCTTT.